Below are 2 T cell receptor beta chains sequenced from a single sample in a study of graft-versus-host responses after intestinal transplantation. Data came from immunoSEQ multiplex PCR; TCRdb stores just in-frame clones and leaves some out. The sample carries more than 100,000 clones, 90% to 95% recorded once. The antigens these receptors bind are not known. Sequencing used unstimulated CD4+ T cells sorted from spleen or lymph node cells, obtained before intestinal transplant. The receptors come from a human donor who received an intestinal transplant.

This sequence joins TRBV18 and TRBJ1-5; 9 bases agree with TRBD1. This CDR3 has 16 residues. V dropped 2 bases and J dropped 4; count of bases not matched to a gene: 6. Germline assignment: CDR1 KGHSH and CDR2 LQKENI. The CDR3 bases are TGTGCCAGCTCACCAACCGGGACAGGGCTTAATCAGCCCCAGCATTTT. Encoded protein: CASSPTGTGLNQPQHF.

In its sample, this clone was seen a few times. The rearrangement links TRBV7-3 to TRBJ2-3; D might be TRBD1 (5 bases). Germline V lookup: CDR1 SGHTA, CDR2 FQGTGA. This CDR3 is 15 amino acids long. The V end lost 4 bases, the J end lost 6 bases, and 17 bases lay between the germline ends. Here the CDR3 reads CASSSWGLVRDTQYF. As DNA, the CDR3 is TGTGCCAGCAGCTCTTGGGGCTTGGTTCGGGATACGCAGTATTTT.